This is a list of T cell receptor beta chains from one sample in a study of CD8 T cells in ankylosing spondylitis. A single record per CDR3 protein comes from TCRdb applying MiXCR to the 5' RACE reads. The sample yields about 360,000 distinct CDR3 sequences, 20% to 25% seen once. What was sequenced was blood, either unsorted or a sorted T cell fraction (not recorded which). The receptors originated from a male donor with ankylosing spondylitis or in good health (not recorded which). CDR3s include the opening cysteine and the closing phenylalanine or tryptophan. Each record gives: D gene, clone size, V gene, J gene, CDR3 length, CDR3 protein, CDR3 DNA. The D gene is left open where the match is weak. Size values are once, few and many counts, or a class for expanded clones, and some rows have none.

>TRBD2|-|TRBV3-1|TRBJ2-5|15
CASGISGGRQETQYF
TGTGCCAGCGGAATTAGCGGGGGCCGCCAAGAGACCCAGTACTTC
>-|few|TRBV4-1|TRBJ2-7|15
CASSQVPALAYEQYF
TGCGCCAGCAGCCAAGTTCCAGCCCTGGCCTACGAGCAGTACTTC
>-|-|TRBV27|TRBJ2-1|12
CASSNRVEEQFF
TGTGCCAGCAGTAACAGGGTTGAGGAGCAGTTCTTC
>-|few|TRBV7-9|TRBJ1-2|12
CASSPDNYGYTF
TGTGCCAGCAGCCCAGACAACTATGGCTACACCTTC
>-|-|TRBV10-2|TRBJ2-2|13
CASSPGLFGELFF
TGCGCCAGCTCTCCGGGCCTTTTCGGGGAGCTGTTTTTT
>-|few|TRBV28|TRBJ2-2|14
CASSYRANTGELFF
TGTGCCAGCAGTTACAGGGCTAACACCGGGGAGCTGTTTTTT
>-|-|TRBV11-2|TRBJ2-1|14
CASSPPSRVHEQFF
TGTGCCAGCAGCCCCCCCTCTAGGGTCCATGAGCAGTTCTTC
>-|-|TRBV10-3|TRBJ2-7|15
CAISPSTAIAYEQYF
TGTGCCATCAGTCCCAGTACAGCGATCGCCTACGAGCAGTACTTC
>-|-|TRBV13|TRBJ2-5|12
CASSFGAETQYF
TGTGCCAGCAGCTTTGGTGCGGAGACCCAGTACTTC
>-|many|TRBV24-1|TRBJ2-7|13
CATSDPDSYEQYF
TGTGCCACCAGTGACCCAGACTCCTACGAGCAGTACTTC
>-|-|TRBV11-2|TRBJ2-7|15
CASTAYLDITYEQYF
TGTGCCAGCACAGCTTATTTGGACATCACCTACGAGCAGTACTTC
>-|-|TRBV7-9|TRBJ2-7|17
CASSLVGGETGLYEQYF
TGTGCCAGCAGCTTAGTGGGGGGTGAGACAGGCCTCTACGAGCAGTACTTC
>TRBD2|once|TRBV9|TRBJ2-7|15
CASSAKAGGAYEQYF
TGTGCCAGCAGCGCCAAGGCGGGGGGCGCCTACGAGCAGTACTTC
>-|-|TRBV12-3/TRBV12-4|TRBJ2-2|13
CASIPSVIGELFF
TGTGCCAGCATACCGAGCGTTATCGGGGAGCTGTTTTTT
>-|few|TRBV27|TRBJ2-7|13
CASKEVSSYEQYF
TGTGCCAGCAAAGAGGTTAGCTCCTACGAGCAGTACTTC
>-|-|TRBV30|TRBJ2-7|12
CAWSVSSYEQYF
TGTGCCTGGAGTGTTTCGTCCTACGAGCAGTACTTC
>-|-|TRBV5-1|TRBJ1-1|14
CASSLRQGFPEAFF
TGCGCCAGCAGCTTGAGGCAGGGATTCCCTGAAGCTTTCTTT
>TRBD1|-|TRBV28|TRBJ1-5|16
CASKGTGGLSNQPQHF
TGTGCCAGCAAAGGCACAGGGGGCTTATCTAATCAGCCCCAGCATTTT
>-|-|TRBV5-1|TRBJ1-1|15
CASSLDPFMNTEAFF
TGCGCCAGCAGCTTAGACCCCTTTATGAACACTGAAGCTTTCTTT
>TRBD2|-|TRBV2|TRBJ2-1|15
CARSEGLADYNEQFF
TGTGCCAGAAGTGAAGGTCTAGCGGACTACAATGAGCAGTTCTTC
>TRBD2|-|TRBV12-3/TRBV12-4|TRBJ2-4|14
CASSLAGGWDIQYF
TGTGCCAGCAGTTTAGCGGGGGGGTGGGACATTCAGTACTTC
>-|-|TRBV24-1|TRBJ2-3|13
CATSDLLADTQYF
TGTGCCACCAGTGATTTGCTAGCAGATACGCAGTATTTT
>TRBD2|few|TRBV7-9|TRBJ2-5|15
CASSFFGGAGETQYF
TGTGCCAGCAGCTTTTTCGGGGGGGCAGGAGAGACCCAGTACTTC
>-|-|TRBV15|TRBJ2-1|14
CATSRERTVDEQFF
TGTGCCACCAGCAGAGAGCGGACAGTAGATGAGCAGTTCTTC
>-|many|TRBV20-1|TRBJ1-5|14
CSARDLNGNQPQHF
TGCAGTGCTAGAGATTTGAATGGCAATCAGCCCCAGCATTTT
>-|few|TRBV6-4|TRBJ2-7|14
CASSVNGNLGEQYF
TGTGCCAGCAGTGTAAACGGCAATTTGGGCGAGCAGTACTTC
>-|-|TRBV2|TRBJ2-3|15
CASSGVGLLTDTQYF
TGTGCCAGCAGTGGGGTGGGCCTACTCACAGATACGCAGTATTTT
>TRBD1|-|TRBV6-1|TRBJ2-3|15
CASSATGIGTDTQYF
TGTGCCAGCAGCGCGACAGGGATTGGCACAGATACGCAGTATTTT
>-|few|TRBV7-3|TRBJ1-6|13
CASSLRPDSPLHF
TGTGCCAGCAGCCTCCGTCCTGATTCACCCCTCCACTTT
>-|-|TRBV12-3/TRBV12-4|TRBJ2-7|13
CASAFAQGYEQYF
TGTGCCAGCGCCTTTGCACAGGGCTACGAGCAGTACTTC
>TRBD1|-|TRBV11-2|TRBJ2-7|16
CASSHPKTGTEYEQYF
TGTGCCAGCAGCCACCCTAAGACCGGGACAGAGTACGAGCAGTACTTC
>-|-|TRBV12-3/TRBV12-4|TRBJ2-3|16
CASNTRQDGKGDTQYF
TGTGCCAGCAACACTCGACAGGATGGGAAAGGGGATACGCAGTATTTT
>-|-|TRBV11-2|TRBJ2-4|13
CASSPPIINIQYF
TGTGCCAGCAGCCCCCCAATCATAAACATTCAGTACTTC
>-|-|TRBV7-9|TRBJ2-7|15
CASSLAGALPYEQYF
TGTGCCAGCAGCTTAGCAGGCGCCCTCCCATACGAGCAGTACTTC
>TRBD1|-|TRBV28|TRBJ1-2|15
CASSSLTGWRYGYTF
TGTGCCAGCAGTTCCTTGACAGGGTGGAGGTATGGCTACACCTTC
>-|-|TRBV20-1|TRBJ1-5|14
CSARELGGGQPQHF
TGCAGTGCTAGAGAATTGGGGGGAGGTCAGCCCCAGCATTTT
>TRBD1|few|TRBV4-1|TRBJ2-1|17
CASSLQPGQGAIDEQFF
TGCGCCAGCAGCCTTCAACCGGGACAGGGGGCCATCGATGAGCAGTTCTTC
>TRBD2|few|TRBV30|TRBJ2-3|14
CAWTLAGNTDTQYF
TGTGCCTGGACCCTAGCGGGGAACACAGATACGCAGTATTTT
>-|few|TRBV27|TRBJ1-2|14
CASSFRGSAYGYTF
TGTGCCAGCAGTTTTAGGGGGTCTGCCTATGGCTACACCTTC
>-|-|TRBV19|TRBJ2-3|16
CASSIGVRVPADTQYF
TGTGCCAGTAGTATAGGAGTTAGGGTCCCAGCGGATACGCAGTATTTT
>-|-|TRBV7-6|TRBJ2-1|14
CASSLGAGVDERFF
TGTGCCAGCAGCTTAGGGGCTGGAGTCGACGAGCGGTTCTTC
>TRBD1|-|TRBV29-1|TRBJ2-1|17
CSVVGQGFPSSYNEQFF
TGCAGCGTTGTGGGACAGGGGTTCCCAAGCTCCTACAATGAGCAGTTCTTC
>TRBD1|-|TRBV28|TRBJ1-5|15
CASSSTGQRYQPQHF
TGTGCCAGCAGCTCTACGGGACAGCGCTATCAGCCCCAGCATTTT
>-|few|TRBV20-1|TRBJ1-1|11
CSARENTEAFF
TGCAGTGCTAGAGAAAACACTGAAGCTTTCTTT